This is a list of T cell receptor beta chains from one sample in a study of blood T cell repertoires in COVID-19. The repertoire was sequenced with immunoSEQ multiplex PCR; TCRdb's copy has only in-frame clones and lacks some. The sample has 200,000 to 250,000 clones, around 90% seen once. Specimen: peripheral blood. Receptor source: a man aged 25 to 40 with COVID-19, enrolled during active disease. Each CDR3 is given with its conserved first and last residue. A D gene is named only where the DNA matches it firmly. Not all rows give a size; the values are once, few, many and, for expanded clones, a class.

cdr3_aa | cdr3_nt | j_call | clone_size | v_call | d_call
CASSRDRGGTDTQYF | TGTGCCAGTAGTCGCGACAGGGGAGGAACAGATACGCAGTATTTT | TRBJ2-3 | - | TRBV19 | TRBD1
CASSQANRGSDEQYF | TGTGCCAGCAGCCAAGCTAACAGGGGCTCGGATGAGCAGTACTTC | TRBJ2-7 | - | TRBV4-2 | TRBD1
CASSSAAIRTYAKNIQYF | TGTGCCAGCAGCTCGGCCGCGATTAGGACATACGCCAAAAACATTCAGTACTTC | TRBJ2-4 | - | TRBV7-2 | -
CASSPDRAAYEQYF | TGTGCCAGCAGCCCGGACAGGGCCGCCTACGAGCAGTACTTC | TRBJ2-7 | once | TRBV7-2 | TRBD1
CASSMGLAGGHEQYF | TGTGCCAGCAGCATGGGACTAGCGGGGGGCCACGAGCAGTACTTC | TRBJ2-7 | once | TRBV7-2 | TRBD2
CASSFPTAGHSNSPLHF | TGTGCCAGCAGCTTCCCGACCGCAGGCCATTCCAATTCACCCCTCCACTTT | TRBJ1-6 | - | TRBV5-4 | -
CASSQEEWGYTF | TGTGCCAGCAGCCAAGAGGAGTGGGGCTACACCTTC | TRBJ1-2 | many | TRBV3-1/TRBV3-2 | -
CASSSPRGNTEAFF | TGTGCCAGTAGTTCACCTAGGGGGAACACTGAAGCTTTCTTT | TRBJ1-1 | - | TRBV19 | -
CASSVEGGASPLHF | TGTGCCAGCAGCGTAGAAGGGGGCGCCTCACCCCTCCACTTT | TRBJ1-6 | - | TRBV9 | TRBD1
CASSEGAYYGYTF | TGTGCCAGCAGCGAGGGGGCGTACTATGGCTACACCTTC | TRBJ1-2 | - | TRBV5-4 | TRBD1
CASSLEVSGTTNTGELFF | TGTGCCAGCAGCTTAGAGGTTAGCGGAACCACGAACACCGGGGAGCTGTTTTTT | TRBJ2-2 | - | TRBV11-3 | -
CASSPQGLANYGYTF | TGTGCCAGTAGTCCCCAGGGGTTAGCTAACTATGGCTACACCTTC | TRBJ1-2 | - | TRBV19 | -
CASSQGTRPGKNTEAFF | TGCGCCAGCAGCCAAGGTACTCGCCCGGGAAAGAACACTGAAGCTTTCTTT | TRBJ1-1 | - | TRBV4-1 | -
CASSQGILAGDHNEQFF | TGCGCCAGCAGCCAAGGTATACTAGCGGGGGACCACAATGAGCAGTTCTTC | TRBJ2-1 | - | TRBV4-1 | TRBD2
CSVEDPGIHTIYF | TGCAGCGTTGAAGATCCCGGGATTCACACCATATATTTT | TRBJ1-3 | - | TRBV29-1 | -
CASEKSRAGTYNEQFF | TGTGCCAGCGAAAAAAGCCGAGCGGGAACCTACAATGAGCAGTTCTTC | TRBJ2-1 | - | TRBV27 | TRBD2
CASSEPWTSGGFEQFF | TGTGCCAGCAGCGAACCCTGGACTAGCGGGGGGTTTGAGCAGTTCTTC | TRBJ2-1 | - | TRBV9 | TRBD2
CASSPRQGSTYEQYF | TGTGCCAGCAGCCCTCGACAGGGTTCCACCTACGAGCAGTACTTC | TRBJ2-7 | - | TRBV11-2 | TRBD1
CASSQDSGGSTDTQYF | TGTGCCAGCAGCCAAGATAGTGGCGGTAGCACAGATACGCAGTATTTT | TRBJ2-3 | once | TRBV3-1/TRBV3-2 | -
CASSLWDREAFF | TGTGCCAGCAGCTTGTGGGACAGGGAAGCTTTCTTT | TRBJ1-1 | - | TRBV5-5 | TRBD1
CASSSPTRVDEQFF | TGCGCCAGCAGCTCACCGACTAGGGTAGATGAGCAGTTCTTC | TRBJ2-1 | - | TRBV5-1 | -
CASSLPGRGTEAFF | TGTGCCAGCAGCCTCCCCGGGAGAGGGACTGAAGCTTTCTTT | TRBJ1-1 | - | TRBV3-1/TRBV3-2 | -
CASSSTGTGTFEKLFF | TGCGCCAGCAGCTCCACCGGGACAGGCACTTTTGAAAAACTGTTTTTT | TRBJ1-4 | - | TRBV5-1 | TRBD1
CAISESNRNTEAFF | TGTGCCATCAGTGAGTCCAACAGGAACACTGAAGCTTTCTTT | TRBJ1-1 | - | TRBV10-3 | -
CASSQDGLAGPNYEQYF | TGCGCCAGCAGCCAAGACGGGCTAGCGGGGCCCAACTACGAGCAGTACTTC | TRBJ2-7 | - | TRBV4-1 | TRBD2
CASSPGTSGGAHTQYF | TGCGCCAGCAGCCCAGGGACTAGCGGGGGGGCCCATACGCAGTATTTT | TRBJ2-3 | - | TRBV5-1 | TRBD2
CASSPPSQGALSGYTF | TGTGCCAGCTCACCACCGTCACAGGGGGCGTTGAGTGGCTACACCTTC | TRBJ1-2 | - | TRBV18 | TRBD1
CASSPAGQGVNEAFF | TGTGCCAGCAGCCCGGCAGGGCAGGGGGTTAATGAAGCTTTCTTT | TRBJ1-1 | - | TRBV7-9 | TRBD1
CASSERSGGAEQFF | TGTGCCAGCAGTGAAAGGAGCGGGGGGGCTGAGCAGTTCTTC | TRBJ2-1 | - | TRBV2 | TRBD2
CASSQPLGQGDRYTF | TGTGCCAGCAGTCAACCGCTGGGACAGGGAGATCGCTACACCTTC | TRBJ1-2 | - | TRBV6-5 | TRBD1
CSADKEREQFF | TGCAGTGCAGATAAAGAGCGTGAGCAGTTCTTC | TRBJ2-1 | - | TRBV20-1 | -
CACQQGLKAFF | TGTGCCTGCCAACAGGGGCTTAAAGCTTTCTTT | TRBJ1-1 | - | TRBV30 | TRBD1
CAWDRVRTEAFF | TGTGCCTGGGACAGGGTCCGCACTGAAGCTTTCTTT | TRBJ1-1 | - | TRBV30 | TRBD1
CASSPGQGANSNQPQHF | TGTGCCAGCTCACCAGGGCAGGGGGCTAATAGCAATCAGCCCCAGCATTTT | TRBJ1-5 | - | TRBV18 | TRBD1
CASSQGQTEAFF | TGTGCCAGCAGCCAAGGGCAAACTGAAGCTTTCTTT | TRBJ1-1 | - | TRBV3-1/TRBV3-2 | -
CSASQGTSNQPQHF | TGCAGTGCTAGTCAGGGGACCAGCAATCAGCCCCAGCATTTT | TRBJ1-5 | - | TRBV20-1 | -
CASSQDAAQVQGYGYTF | TGTGCCAGCAGCCAAGACGCCGCTCAAGTACAGGGCTATGGCTACACCTTC | TRBJ1-2 | - | TRBV3-1/TRBV3-2 | -
CASSSQGVVSGANVLTF | TGTGCCAGCAGCTCACAGGGGGTCGTCTCTGGGGCCAACGTCCTGACTTTC | TRBJ2-6 | once | TRBV7-2 | TRBD1
CASRAAADFYNEQFF | TGTGCCAGCAGGGCAGCAGCGGATTTTTACAATGAGCAGTTCTTC | TRBJ2-1 | - | TRBV2 | -
CASSQSRGQPQHF | TGTGCCAGCAGCCAGTCCAGGGGCCAGCCCCAGCATTTT | TRBJ1-5 | - | TRBV3-1/TRBV3-2 | -
CASSLSGMQGEKLFF | TGTGCCAGCAGCTTGTCGGGAATGCAAGGTGAAAAACTGTTTTTT | TRBJ1-4 | - | TRBV5-4 | -